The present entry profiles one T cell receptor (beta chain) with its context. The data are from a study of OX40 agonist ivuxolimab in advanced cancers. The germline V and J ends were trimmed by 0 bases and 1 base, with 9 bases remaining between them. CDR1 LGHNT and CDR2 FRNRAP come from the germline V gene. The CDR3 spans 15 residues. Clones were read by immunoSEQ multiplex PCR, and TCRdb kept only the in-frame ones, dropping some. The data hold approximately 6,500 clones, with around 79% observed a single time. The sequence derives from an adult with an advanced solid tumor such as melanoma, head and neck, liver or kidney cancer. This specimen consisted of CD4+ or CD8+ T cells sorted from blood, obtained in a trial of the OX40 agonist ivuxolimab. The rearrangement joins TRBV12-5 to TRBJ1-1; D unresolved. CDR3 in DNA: TGTGCTAGTGGTTTGGTGCACTCAGCGAACACTGAAGCTTTCTTT. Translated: CASGLVHSANTEAFF. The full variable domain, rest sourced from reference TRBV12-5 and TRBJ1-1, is DARVTQTPRHKVTEMGQEVTMRCQPILGHNTVFWYRQTMMQGLELLAYFRNRAPLDDSGMPKDRFSAEMPDATLATLKIQPSEPRDSAVYFCASGLVHSANTEAFFGQGTRLTVV.